This T cell receptor (beta chain) came from a study of early T cells in non-severe SARS-CoV-2 infection (dated by TCRdb to about 2021). A note on the overall study: TCR sequencing used bulk RNA from unsorted whole blood, so alpha and beta chains could not be paired.

A case-control design nested within a healthcare worker cohort in London, UK, was used, with weekly nasopharyngeal swab PCR tests and blood sampling performed. Healthcare workers were recruited between 23 and 31 March 2020, during the week of the UK lockdown, and were followed weekly for up to 16 weeks. Library method: 5' RACE. Sequencing was performed on a NextSeq 500. The TCR library protocol attached unique molecular identifiers to individual cDNA molecules to correct for sequencing error and PCR bias. Sequencing covered both TCR alpha and beta chains, and within each sample the abundances of alpha and beta sequences were tightly co-correlated. As for the authors' bioinformatics: Decombinator V4 was used to perform V gene, J gene and CDR3 annotation of TCR sequences. Expanded TCRs were defined as changing significantly between any two time points under a Poisson model with p below 0.0001. TCR abundances were normalised to the total number of TCRs sequenced per sample and were expressed as counts per million. VDJdb, accessed 1 November 2021, was searched for CMV, EBV and SARS-CoV-2 annotated TCRs, excluding TCRs annotated for multiple antigens. TCRdb trimmed the raw reads at Q25, called clones with MiXCR and kept productive beta chains. CDR3 protein duplicates are merged, each entry listing the most common genes and DNA. The V and J calls reflect TCRdb's pipeline rather than the authors' work. The sample yields about 60,000 distinct CDR3 sequences; roughly a tenth were counted once. The ten largest clones represent 1.2% of the sample.

Findings and caveats that apply to the study as a whole: VDJdb matching was skewed toward anti-spike CD8 responses, so virus-specific expansions were likely underestimated and private and CD4 specificities were missed.

This clonotype was observed at least ten times. Its recognized antigen is unknown. Base quality data are lacking; no much larger clone is found one base away. The clonotype comes from an adult who was a healthcare worker with PCR-confirmed SARS-CoV-2 infection or an uninfected control (not recorded which). The specimen sequenced was whole blood.

The DNA sequence is given as TGTGCCAGCAGCCCCTGGGGAGGACGAGGAACAGATACGCAGTATTTT. The translation is CASSPWGGRGTDTQYF. The chain links TRBV7-3 with TRBJ2-3; the best D guess is TRBD2, with 6 bases matching. The germline V gene yields SGHTA for CDR1 and FQGTGA for CDR2. V lost 5 bases and J lost 3 bases; the stretch between them is 18 bases long. The CDR3 contains 16 residues, cysteine and phenylalanine counted. The only DNA kept is the CDR3, 48 bases in frame from the first base. Beyond the CDR3, the reference TRBV7-3 and TRBJ2-3 genes provide the residues; the full variable domain reads: GAGVSQTPSNKVTEKGKYVELRCDPISGHTALYWYRQSLGQGPEFLIYFQGTGAADDSGLPNDRFFAVRPEGSVSTLKIQRTERGDSAVYLCASSPWGGRGTDTQYFGPGTRLTVL.